Included here is one T cell receptor (beta chain) sequence, with context. It lacks a known antigen. No qualities accompany the bases; no much larger clone lies one base away. Receptor libraries were prepared by RT-PCR. TCRdb records Illumina HiSeq 2500 as the sequencer. In TCRdb, the public reads were trimmed at Q25 with fastp and aligned with MiXCR, with productive beta chains retained. Identical CDR3 protein sequences are pooled into one entry, listed with their most common genes and DNA. In all, the sample holds 800,000 to 1,000,000 distinct CDR3 sequences, and about 20% of those were seen once. Of the sample, roughly 10% falls within the top ten clones. The data are from a study of response to subunit inactivated influenza vaccine (dated by TCRdb to 2016 to 2019). About the study as a whole: To follow how T cells responded to a trivalent subunit inactivated influenza vaccine, the researchers relied on deep quantitative profiling of the T cell receptor repertoire.

General conclusions and limits of the study: The authors proposed that each seasonal influenza vaccination may bring in only a limited number of new T cells.

The sequences come from PBMCs from blood, collected around 5 days after vaccination. The sequence came from a man in his forties or fifties who received an inactivated influenza vaccine. Donor details come from another sample of the same person, matched by shared clones.

The sequence in DNA is TGTGCCAGCAGCCAAGATGTCCGGGGGAGCTCGGGTGGCTACACCTTC. Translated, this gives CASSQDVRGSSGGYTF. The rearrangement joined TRBV4-2 to TRBJ1-2, with a tentative D gene TRBD1 over 5 matching bases. The V and J ends are trimmed by 0 bases and 7 bases, leaving 18 bases between them. The germline V gene sets CDR1 to LGHNA and CDR2 to YNFKEQ. The CDR3 covers 16 residues, taking in both the cysteine and the phenylalanine. Only the CDR3 DNA stays, 48 bases, in frame from base 1.